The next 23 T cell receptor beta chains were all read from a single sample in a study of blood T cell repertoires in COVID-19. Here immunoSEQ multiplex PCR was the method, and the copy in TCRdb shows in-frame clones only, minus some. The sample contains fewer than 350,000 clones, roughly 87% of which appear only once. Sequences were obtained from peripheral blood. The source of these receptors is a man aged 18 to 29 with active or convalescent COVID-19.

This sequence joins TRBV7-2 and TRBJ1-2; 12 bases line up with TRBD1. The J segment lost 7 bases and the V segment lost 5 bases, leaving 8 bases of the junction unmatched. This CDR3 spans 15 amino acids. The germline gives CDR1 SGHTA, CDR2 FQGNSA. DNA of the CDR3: TGTGCCAGCAGCCGGAAGGGACAGGGGGCAGGTGGCTACACCTTC. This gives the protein CASSRKGQGAGGYTF.

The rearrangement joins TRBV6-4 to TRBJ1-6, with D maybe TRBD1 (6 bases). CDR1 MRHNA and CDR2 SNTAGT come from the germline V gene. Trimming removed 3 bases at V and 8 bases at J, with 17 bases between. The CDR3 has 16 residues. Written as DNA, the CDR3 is TGTGCCAGCAGTGATCTCGGGTTTAAGGGGGATTCACCCCTCCACTTT. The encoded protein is CASSDLGFKGDSPLHF.

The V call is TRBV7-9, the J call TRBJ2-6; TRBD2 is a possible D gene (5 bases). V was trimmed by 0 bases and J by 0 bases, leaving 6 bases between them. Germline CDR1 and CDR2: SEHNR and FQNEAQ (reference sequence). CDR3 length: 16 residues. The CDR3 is CASSLAGASGANVLTF. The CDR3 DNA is TGTGCCAGCAGCTTAGCGGGAGCCTCTGGGGCCAACGTCCTGACTTTC. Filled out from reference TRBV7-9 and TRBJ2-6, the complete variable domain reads DTGVSQNPRHKITKRGQNVTFRCDPISEHNRLYWYRQTLGQGPEFLTYFQNEAQLEKSRLLSDRFSAERPKGSFSTLEIQRTEQGDSAMYLCASSLAGASGANVLTFGAGSRLTVL.

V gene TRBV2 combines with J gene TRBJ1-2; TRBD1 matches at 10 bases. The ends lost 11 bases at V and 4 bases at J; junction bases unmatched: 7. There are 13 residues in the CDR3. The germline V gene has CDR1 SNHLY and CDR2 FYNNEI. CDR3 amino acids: CAGSTGGVYGYTF. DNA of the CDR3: TGTGCCGGATCGACAGGGGGCGTCTATGGCTACACCTTC. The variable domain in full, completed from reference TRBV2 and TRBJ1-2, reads EPEVTQTPSHQVTQMGQEVILRCVPISNHLYFYWYRQILGQKVEFLVSFYNNEISEKSEIFDDQFSVERPDGSNFTLKIRSTKLEDSAMYFCAGSTGGVYGYTFGSGTRLTVV.

The CDR3 loop is CASSQATDRGHGYTF. DNA of the CDR3: TGTGCCAGCAGCCAAGCCACGGACAGGGGCCATGGCTACACCTTC. V gene TRBV14 combines with J gene TRBJ1-2; TRBD1 matches 9 bases. Germline V CDR1 and CDR2: SGHDN, FVKESK. The trim removed 1 base at V and 6 bases at J, leaving 6 bases unmatched. The CDR3 consists of 15 residues.

The chain's CDR3 is CASSRAPNTGELFF. CDR3 DNA: TGTGCCAGCTCACGGGCCCCTAACACCGGGGAGCTGTTTTTT. V is TRBV18 and J is TRBJ2-2; D unclear. The CDR3 has 14 residues. Germline V gene lookup returns CDR1 KGHSH and CDR2 LQKENI. Trimming left V 4 bases short and J 2 bases short, with 8 bases between.

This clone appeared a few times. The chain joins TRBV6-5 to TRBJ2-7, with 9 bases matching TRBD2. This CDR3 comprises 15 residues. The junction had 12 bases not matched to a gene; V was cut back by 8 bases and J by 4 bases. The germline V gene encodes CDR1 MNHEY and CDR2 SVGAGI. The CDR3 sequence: CASGDLSGGSYEQYF. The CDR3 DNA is TGTGCCAGCGGGGACCTTAGCGGGGGTTCGTACGAGCAGTACTTC.

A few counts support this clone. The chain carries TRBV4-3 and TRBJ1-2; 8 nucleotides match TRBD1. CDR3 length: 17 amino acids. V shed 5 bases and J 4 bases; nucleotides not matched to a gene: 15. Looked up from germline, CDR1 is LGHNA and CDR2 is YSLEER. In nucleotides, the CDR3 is TGCGCCAGCAGCACAGGGGTACGGACAGGGTCCTTCTATGGCTACACCTTC. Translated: CASSTGVRTGSFYGYTF.

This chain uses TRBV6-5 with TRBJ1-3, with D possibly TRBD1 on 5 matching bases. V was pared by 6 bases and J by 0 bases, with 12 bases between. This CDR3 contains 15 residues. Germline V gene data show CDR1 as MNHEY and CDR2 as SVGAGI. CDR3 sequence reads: CASRVRQSSGNTIYF. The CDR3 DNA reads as TGTGCCAGCAGGGTAAGACAGAGCTCTGGAAACACCATATATTTT.

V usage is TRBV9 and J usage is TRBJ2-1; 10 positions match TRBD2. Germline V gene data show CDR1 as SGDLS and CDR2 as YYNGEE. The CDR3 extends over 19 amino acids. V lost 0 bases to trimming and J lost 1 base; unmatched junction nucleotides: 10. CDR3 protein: CASSVALAGARTSYNEQFF. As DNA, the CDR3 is TGTGCCAGCAGCGTAGCGCTAGCGGGGGCCCGAACTTCCTACAATGAGCAGTTCTTC.

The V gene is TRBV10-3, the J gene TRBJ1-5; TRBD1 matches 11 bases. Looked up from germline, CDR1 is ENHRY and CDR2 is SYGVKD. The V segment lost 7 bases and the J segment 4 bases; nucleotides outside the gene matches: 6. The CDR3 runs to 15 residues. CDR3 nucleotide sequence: TGTGCCATCAATGCCGGGACAGGGGGTAATCAGCCCCAGCATTTT. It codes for CAINAGTGGNQPQHF.

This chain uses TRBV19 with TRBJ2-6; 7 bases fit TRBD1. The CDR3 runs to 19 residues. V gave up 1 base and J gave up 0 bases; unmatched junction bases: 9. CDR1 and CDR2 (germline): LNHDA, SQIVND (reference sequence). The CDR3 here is CASSIGRGQVHSGANVLTF. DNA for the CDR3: TGTGCCAGTAGTATAGGGAGAGGACAGGTACACTCTGGGGCCAACGTCCTGACTTTC.

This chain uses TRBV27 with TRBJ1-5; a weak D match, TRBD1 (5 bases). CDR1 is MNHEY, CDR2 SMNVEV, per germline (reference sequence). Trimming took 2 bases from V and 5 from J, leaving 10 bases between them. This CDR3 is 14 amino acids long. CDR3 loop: CASSLAGRDQPQHF. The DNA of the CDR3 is TGTGCCAGCAGTTTAGCAGGGAGGGATCAGCCCCAGCATTTT.

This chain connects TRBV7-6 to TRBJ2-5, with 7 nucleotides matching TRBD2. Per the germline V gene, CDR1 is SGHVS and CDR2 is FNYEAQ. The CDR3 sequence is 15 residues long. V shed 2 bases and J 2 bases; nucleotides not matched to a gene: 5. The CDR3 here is CASSLSPSGQETQYF. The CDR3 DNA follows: TGTGCCAGCAGCTTATCTCCTAGCGGACAAGAGACCCAGTACTTC.

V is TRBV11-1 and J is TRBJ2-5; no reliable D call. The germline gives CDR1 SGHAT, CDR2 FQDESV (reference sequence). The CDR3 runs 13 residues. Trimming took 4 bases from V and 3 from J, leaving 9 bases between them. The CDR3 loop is CASSSRNKETQYF. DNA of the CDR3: TGTGCCAGCAGCTCTAGGAACAAAGAGACCCAGTACTTC. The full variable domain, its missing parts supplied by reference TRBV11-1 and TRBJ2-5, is EAEVAQSPRYKITEKSQAVAFWCDPISGHATLYWYRQILGQGPELLVQFQDESVVDDSQLPKDRFSAERLKGVDSTLKIQPAELGDSAMYLCASSSRNKETQYFGPGTRLLVL.

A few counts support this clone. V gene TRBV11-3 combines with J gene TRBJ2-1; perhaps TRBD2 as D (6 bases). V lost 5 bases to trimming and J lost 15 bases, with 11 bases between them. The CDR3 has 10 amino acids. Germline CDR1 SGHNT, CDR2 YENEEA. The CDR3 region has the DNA TGTGCCAGCAGCATTCGGAGGGGGTTCTTC. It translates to CASSIRRGFF.

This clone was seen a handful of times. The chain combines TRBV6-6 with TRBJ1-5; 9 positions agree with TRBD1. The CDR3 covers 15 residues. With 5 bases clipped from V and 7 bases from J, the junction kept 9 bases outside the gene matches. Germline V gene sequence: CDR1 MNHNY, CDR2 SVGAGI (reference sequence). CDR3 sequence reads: CASSMTGGQAQPQHF. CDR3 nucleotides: TGTGCCAGCAGTATGACAGGGGGACAGGCCCAGCCCCAGCATTTT.

The CDR3 coding sequence is TGTGCCAGCAGCCAAGATCTTCCCGGACTAGCGGGGGAGGAGCTGTTTTTT. This codes for CASSQDLPGLAGEELFF. J is TRBJ2-2 and V is TRBV3-1 (or the pseudogene TRBV3-2), with 13 positions matching TRBD2. The length of the CDR3 is 17 residues. V dropped 0 bases and J dropped 10; count of bases not matched to a gene: 8. The germline V gene has CDR1 LGHDT and CDR2 YNNKEL (reference sequence).

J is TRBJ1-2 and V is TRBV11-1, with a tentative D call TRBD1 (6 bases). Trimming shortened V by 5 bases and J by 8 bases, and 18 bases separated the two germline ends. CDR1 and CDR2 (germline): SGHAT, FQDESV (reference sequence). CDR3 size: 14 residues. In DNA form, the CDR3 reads TGTGCCAGCAGCCAAGGACAGAGGGGAAGGGGCTACACCTTC. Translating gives CASSQGQRGRGYTF.

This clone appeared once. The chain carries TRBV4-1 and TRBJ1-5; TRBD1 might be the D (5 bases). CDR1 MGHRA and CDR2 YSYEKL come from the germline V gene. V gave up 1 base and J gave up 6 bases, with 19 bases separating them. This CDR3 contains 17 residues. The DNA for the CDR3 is TGCGCCAGCAGCCAAGGACCAGGGAATCTTAACCGTCAGCCCCAGCATTTT. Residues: CASSQGPGNLNRQPQHF.

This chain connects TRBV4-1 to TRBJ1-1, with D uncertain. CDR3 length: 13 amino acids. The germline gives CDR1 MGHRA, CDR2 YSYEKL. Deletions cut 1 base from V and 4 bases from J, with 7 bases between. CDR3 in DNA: TGCGCCAGCAGCCAAGTCAAGAGCACTGAAGCTTTCTTT. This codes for CASSQVKSTEAFF.

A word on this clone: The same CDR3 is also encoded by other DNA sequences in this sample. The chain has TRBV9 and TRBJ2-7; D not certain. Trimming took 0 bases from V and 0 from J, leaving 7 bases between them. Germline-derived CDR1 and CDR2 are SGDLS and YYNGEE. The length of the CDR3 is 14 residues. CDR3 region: CASSVGPSSYEQYF. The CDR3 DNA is TGTGCCAGCAGCGTAGGCCCGAGCTCCTACGAGCAGTACTTC. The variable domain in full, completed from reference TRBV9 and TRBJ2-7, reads DSGVTQTPKHLITATGQRVTLRCSPRSGDLSVYWYQQSLDQGLQFLIQYYNGEERAKGNILERFSAQQFPDLHSELNLSSLELGDSALYFCASSVGPSSYEQYFGPGTRLTVT.

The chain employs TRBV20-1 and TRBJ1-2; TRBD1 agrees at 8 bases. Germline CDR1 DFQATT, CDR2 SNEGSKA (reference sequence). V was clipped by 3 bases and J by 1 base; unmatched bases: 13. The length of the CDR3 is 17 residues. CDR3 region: CSASSWQGALLNYGYTF. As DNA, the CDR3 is TGCAGTGCTAGTTCGTGGCAGGGGGCCCTCCTTAACTATGGCTACACCTTC.